What follows are 20 T cell receptor beta chains derived from one specimen sequenced in a study of blood T cell repertoires in COVID-19. The protocol was immunoSEQ multiplex PCR, while the TCRdb copy is restricted to in-frame clones and leaves out a portion. The sample has some 79,000 clones; around nine tenths are singletons. The sample was peripheral blood. These receptor sequences come from a man aged 70 or older with active or convalescent COVID-19.

DNA of the CDR3: TGTGCCAGCAGTTTGCATACAGGGGGCCCCAAAACGGAAGCTTTCTTT. Translated, it gives CASSLHTGGPKTEAFF. The chain recombines TRBV27 with TRBJ1-1; 9 nucleotides line up with TRBD1. The CDR3 has 16 amino acids. Per the germline V gene, CDR1 is MNHEY and CDR2 is SMNVEV (reference sequence). Trimming took 3 bases from V and 8 from J; bases not matched to a gene: 13.

Written as DNA, the CDR3 is TGTGCCAGCAGTCCCCGGGACAGGGGGGCCTACGAGCAGTACTTC. It yields the protein CASSPRDRGAYEQYF. The rearrangement joins TRBV6-5 to TRBJ2-7; 11 nucleotides match TRBD1. V lost 5 bases and J lost 2; bases outside the gene matches: 5. CDR3 length equals 15 residues. CDR1 MNHEY and CDR2 SVGAGI come from the germline V gene.

V is TRBV18 and J is TRBJ2-1, with 7 bases matching TRBD2. Per the germline V gene, CDR1 is KGHSH and CDR2 is LQKENI. The CDR3 totals 17 residues. Losses at the gene ends were 3 bases for V and 0 bases for J; bases not matched to a gene: 8. CDR3 loop: CASSPQAGPLSYNEQFF. The CDR3 bases are TGTGCCAGCTCACCCCAAGCGGGACCACTCTCCTACAATGAGCAGTTCTTC.

The chain has TRBV19 and TRBJ2-2, with 12 bases identical to TRBD2. V gave up 5 bases and J gave up 5 bases; unmatched junction bases: 12. This CDR3 comprises 18 residues. The germline V gene encodes CDR1 LNHDA and CDR2 SQIVND (reference sequence). DNA for the CDR3: TGTGCCAGTAGTGTTCCTAGCGGGAGGGCCTTCAGGACCGGGGAGCTGTTTTTT. It translates to CASSVPSGRAFRTGELFF.

This clone appeared a few times. The chain joins TRBV9 to TRBJ2-1, with 15 bases matching TRBD2. This CDR3 is built from 18 residues. Germline values: CDR1 SGDLS, CDR2 YYNGEE. The V segment lost 4 bases and the J segment 7 bases; nucleotides outside the gene matches: 12. CDR3 in DNA: TGTGCCAGCAGCCTTTCACGGACTAGCGGGAGGGCCAAGAATGAGCAGTTCTTC. This encodes CASSLSRTSGRAKNEQFF.

The chain couples TRBV7-2 to TRBJ1-1; D is perhaps TRBD1 (5 bases). CDR1 and CDR2 from the germline V gene are SGHTA and FQGNSA. V was shortened by 5 bases and J by 4 bases, with 17 bases between the two germline ends. CDR3 length: 15 amino acids. CDR3 residues: CASSPRGGESTEAFF. DNA of the CDR3: TGTGCCAGCAGCCCGCGGGGGGGGGAGAGCACTGAAGCTTTCTTT.

In its sample, this clone was seen once. The chain uses TRBV27 and TRBJ2-7, with 8 bases aligning to TRBD1. The CDR3 consists of 17 residues. Germline assignment: CDR1 MNHEY and CDR2 SMNVEV (reference sequence). The trim removed 7 bases at V and 0 bases at J, leaving 14 bases unmatched. The CDR3 loop is CASTKTPDRASSYEQYF. The CDR3 region has the DNA TGTGCCAGCACCAAAACCCCGGACAGGGCCAGCTCCTACGAGCAGTACTTC.

The rearrangement links TRBV7-3 to TRBJ2-7; D call uncertain. The V and J ends lost 7 bases and 0 bases respectively, with 13 bases between them. This CDR3 is 14 amino acids long. Germline CDR1 reads SGHTA; CDR2 reads FQGTGA. DNA of the CDR3: TGTGCCAGCAAGGTGGCGGTTGACTCCTACGAGCAGTACTTC. Translated: CASKVAVDSYEQYF.

The DNA of the CDR3 is TGCGCCAGCAGGACTATTTGGGGGACTCCCGCCGATACGCAGTATTTT. Translation: CASRTIWGTPADTQYF. The chain combines TRBV10-2 with TRBJ2-3; D perhaps matches TRBD2 (6 bases). Trimming shortened V by 6 bases and J by 6 bases, and 22 bases separated the two germline ends. Germline values: CDR1 WSHSY, CDR2 SAAADI. This CDR3 has 16 amino acids.

This clone was found once. The rearrangement joins TRBV4-1 to TRBJ1-2; TRBD1 matches at 8 bases. CDR1 is MGHRA and CDR2 is YSYEKL in the germline V gene. Trimming took 0 bases from V and 6 from J; bases not matched to a gene: 6. The CDR3 runs 15 residues. Written as DNA, the CDR3 is TGCGCCAGCAGCCAAGATGGGCCAGGGGGCGATGGCTACACCTTC. Its protein is CASSQDGPGGDGYTF.

The chain carries TRBV5-3 and TRBJ1-2, with TRBD1 matching over 7 bases. TRBV5-3 is an open reading frame whose function is uncertain. Trimming cost V 4 bases and J 3 bases; bases outside gene matches: 9. This CDR3 has 15 amino acids. The CDR3 DNA reads as TGTGCCAGAAGCAAACATGGACAGGACCACTATGGCTACACCTTC. This encodes CARSKHGQDHYGYTF.

This clone was detected once. The chain combines TRBV5-4 with TRBJ2-3, with 8 bases matching TRBD1. Germline V lookup: CDR1 SGHNT, CDR2 YYREEE (reference sequence). This CDR3 has 15 amino acids. The trim removed 4 bases at V and 3 bases at J, leaving 7 bases unmatched. The DNA for the CDR3 is TGTGCCAGCAGCCCCAGGGGGCGCGGGACAGATACGCAGTATTTT. Residues: CASSPRGRGTDTQYF.

The chain recombines TRBV28 with TRBJ1-5, with D hard to call. The CDR3 has 14 residues. Germline lookup yields CDR1 MDHEN and CDR2 SYDVKM. Trimming pared 6 bases from V and 7 bases from J, leaving 16 bases between. The CDR3 loop is CASSNPRSGQPQHF. The CDR3 nucleotides read TGTGCCAGCAGCAACCCCCGCTCGGGACAGCCCCAGCATTTT.

The chain carries TRBV13 and TRBJ2-1, with D possibly matching TRBD2 (6 bases). V was clipped by 2 bases and J by 4 bases, with 12 bases between them. Germline V gives CDR1 PRHDT, CDR2 FYEKMQ (reference sequence). The CDR3 sequence is 15 residues long. DNA of the CDR3: TGTGCCAGCAGCTTAACGGCGGGAAAGTACAATGAGCAGTTCTTC. Protein: CASSLTAGKYNEQFF.

The chain joins TRBV5-1 to TRBJ1-5, with 9 bases identical to TRBD1. The CDR3 runs to 14 residues. With 10 bases clipped from V and 0 bases from J, the junction kept 5 bases outside the gene matches. Germline CDR1 reads SGHRS; CDR2 reads YFSETQ. This CDR3 reads CAGPDRGSNQPQHF. In DNA, the CDR3 is TGCGCCGGGCCGGACAGGGGTAGCAATCAGCCCCAGCATTTT.

V and J are TRBV7-2 and TRBJ2-3; 9 bases are a match to TRBD1. Trimming at V came to 5 bases and at J to 1 base, leaving 4 bases not matched to a gene. There are 15 residues in the CDR3. The germline V gene has CDR1 SGHTA and CDR2 FQGNSA. The CDR3 DNA follows: TGTGCCAGCAGCCAACAGGGGGCGGGCACAGATACGCAGTATTTT. Translating it yields CASSQQGAGTDTQYF.

The gene calls are TRBV9 and TRBJ2-1, with TRBD2 as a possible D gene (5 bases). There are 16 residues in the CDR3. Germline V gene sequence: CDR1 SGDLS, CDR2 YYNGEE. V was clipped by 4 bases and J by 7 bases, with 21 bases between them. CDR3 sequence: CASSSGVTRIWNEQFF. The CDR3 DNA follows: TGTGCCAGCAGCAGTGGTGTAACTAGGATTTGGAATGAGCAGTTCTTC.

The genes are TRBV6-2 or TRBV6-3 and TRBJ1-2; TRBD1 matches at 9 bases. The CDR3 totals 15 residues. Per germline, CDR1 MNHEY and CDR2 SVGEGT. V lost 5 bases to trimming and J lost 2 bases; unmatched junction nucleotides: 6. CDR3: CASSTPGTGNYGYTF. CDR3 sequence (DNA): TGTGCCAGCAGTACCCCCGGGACAGGGAACTATGGCTACACCTTC.

The chain couples TRBV3-1 (or the pseudogene TRBV3-2) to TRBJ2-7; TRBD2 might be the D (5 bases). The germline gives CDR1 LGHDT, CDR2 YNNKEL (reference sequence). The CDR3 extends over 13 amino acids. Trimming took 4 bases from V and 4 from J, leaving 11 bases between them. The CDR3 nucleotides are TGTGCCAGCAGCCTGAGCGGATTGTACGAGCAGTACTTC. Amino acid sequence: CASSLSGLYEQYF.

The gene calls are TRBV6-2 or TRBV6-3 and TRBJ1-1; 8 bases are a match to TRBD1. CDR1 is MNHEY and CDR2 is SVGEGT in the germline V gene. The trim removed 6 bases at V and 0 bases at J, leaving 6 bases unmatched. There are 15 residues in the CDR3. The CDR3 DNA reads TGTGCCAGCAGCTGGGGGACAGGCATGAACACTGAAGCTTTCTTT. Translated: CASSWGTGMNTEAFF.